Below, 21 T cell receptor beta chains from the same sample are listed, as sequenced in a study of T cells in Graves' hyperthyroidism and ophthalmopathy. TCR beta CDR3 region amplification was performed from RNA transcripts. A set of HTBI primers served as the primers for a first-round RT-PCR of the TCR CDR3. TCRdb reanalysed the multiplex PCR reads using MiXCR and keeps one entry per CDR3 protein. The data show 300,000 or so distinct CDR3 sequences, roughly 21% seen once. The material sequenced was blood. These receptors came from a woman aged 45-59 years with Graves' hyperthyroidism.

The CDR3, as DNA: TGCGCCAGCAGCCGACCAGGGACAGGGGGCGCCGGGACCCAGTACTTC. It encodes CASSRPGTGGAGTQYF. The V and J genes are TRBV5-1 and TRBJ2-5; TRBD1 matches 12 bases. Germline V gene sequence: CDR1 SGHRS, CDR2 YFSETQ. The CDR3 is 16 amino acids. The ends lost 4 bases at V and 7 bases at J; junction bases unmatched: 11.

CDR3 region: CASSFKWTGSQGTQYF. In DNA, the CDR3 is TGTGCCAGCAGCTTCAAATGGACAGGGTCGCAGGGGACCCAGTACTTC. The genes are TRBV5-4 and TRBJ2-5, with 8 nucleotides matching TRBD1. Germline trimming cut 2 bases from V and 7 bases from J; bases unmatched to any gene: 13. The CDR3 covers 16 residues. Germline-derived CDR1 and CDR2 are SGHNT and YYREEE (reference sequence).

The sample holds many counts of this clonotype. V usage is TRBV11-2 and J usage is TRBJ1-2; D may be TRBD1 (6 bases). The CDR3 has 13 residues. Trimming took off 7 bases at V and 8 bases at J, with 17 bases between the two ends. Germline V gene sequence: CDR1 SGHAT, CDR2 FQNNGV. The CDR3 nucleotides are TGTGCCAGCACCCTACTGGGGGCGAGGGGCTACACCTTC. It translates to CASTLLGARGYTF.

This clonotype has ten or more counts. The rearrangement joins TRBV7-9 to TRBJ2-1; 7 bases line up with TRBD2. Germline CDR1 SEHNR, CDR2 FQNEAQ (reference sequence). CDR3 length: 17 amino acids. V lost 5 bases to trimming and J lost 2 bases; unmatched junction nucleotides: 12. The CDR3 DNA is TGTGCCAGCAGCCCCTTCGACGGCGGGGGAACCTACAATGAGCAGTTCTTC. It specifies CASSPFDGGGTYNEQFF.

The chain links TRBV27 to TRBJ2-2; D remains ambiguous. V was pared by 6 bases and J by 3 bases, with 11 bases between. The V gene's germline CDR1 is MNHEY and CDR2 SMNVEV (reference sequence). This CDR3 spans 14 amino acids. For the CDR3, the DNA is TGTGCCAGCAGATCCGGACGTTACACCGGGGAGCTGTTTTTT. This codes for CASRSGRYTGELFF.

This clonotype was picked up many times. The chain couples TRBV12-3 or TRBV12-4 to TRBJ2-7; D is unresolved. This CDR3 has 14 amino acids. With 1 base removed from V and 7 bases from J, the gap between germline ends came to 14 bases. The CDR3, as DNA: TGTGCCAGCAGTTTAGGTCGTAGGGTGAGGGAGCAGTACTTC. It specifies CASSLGRRVREQYF.

This clonotype came up many times. V gene TRBV6-1 combines with J gene TRBJ2-3, with D possibly TRBD1 on 6 matching bases. The V end was cut by 8 bases, the J end by 3 bases, with 12 bases between. This CDR3 is built from 13 residues. Germline V gene data show CDR1 as MNHNS and CDR2 as SASEGT. The CDR3 spells CASVGQGTDTQYF. CDR3 sequence (DNA): TGTGCCAGCGTGGGGCAGGGGACAGATACGCAGTATTTT.

This clonotype was seen a few times. J is TRBJ1-5 and V is TRBV28; 8 nucleotides line up with TRBD1. V shed 8 bases and J 7 bases; nucleotides not matched to a gene: 7. CDR3 length equals 13 residues. The germline V gene encodes CDR1 MDHEN and CDR2 SYDVKM. CDR3 sequence: CASVDRGGQPQHF. DNA for the CDR3: TGTGCCAGCGTAGACAGGGGAGGGCAGCCCCAGCATTTT.

J is TRBJ1-4 and V is TRBV19; 8 bases map to TRBD1. The CDR3 sequence is 16 residues long. Germline CDR1 reads LNHDA; CDR2 reads SQIVND (reference sequence). Trimming took 6 bases from V and 2 from J; bases not matched to a gene: 8. This chain's CDR3 is CASSTIQGGTNEKLFF. The CDR3 DNA sequence: TGTGCCAGTAGCACCATACAGGGGGGCACTAATGAAAAACTGTTTTTT.

This clonotype was counted at least ten times. The CDR3 DNA reads as TGTGCCAGCAAAACCACAGATACGCAGTATTTT. It yields the protein CASKTTDTQYF. The rearrangement uses TRBV6-2 or TRBV6-3 and TRBJ2-3, with no clear D. Germline loops: CDR1 MNHEY, CDR2 SVGEGT. V lost 7 bases and J lost 2, with 4 bases in between. The length of the CDR3 is 11 residues.

In its sample, this clonotype was seen many times. V gene TRBV20-1 combines with J gene TRBJ2-7; TRBD1 or TRBD2 may be the D gene (6 bases each). V lost 0 bases and J 0 bases, leaving 15 bases between the germline ends. Germline V gene sequence: CDR1 DFQATT, CDR2 SNEGSKA (reference sequence). The CDR3 sequence is 16 residues long. The CDR3, as DNA: TGCAGTGCTAGAGAGGAGGGCAGGGGATTCTCCTACGAGCAGTACTTC. The encoded protein is CSAREEGRGFSYEQYF.

The sample holds many counts of this clonotype. The gene calls are TRBV6-2 or TRBV6-3 and TRBJ2-7; 8 bases are shared with TRBD1. The J segment lost 5 bases and the V segment lost 10 bases, leaving 19 bases of the junction unmatched. CDR1 MNHEY and CDR2 SVGEGT come from the germline V gene. The CDR3 extends over 16 amino acids. The CDR3: CATETDAGQVSNEQYF. CDR3 DNA sequence: TGTGCCACCGAGACTGACGCGGGACAGGTGTCTAACGAGCAGTACTTC.

This clonotype showed up many times. The CDR3 spells CASRAGTGDGYTF. Written as DNA, the CDR3 is TGTGCCAGCAGGGCCGGGACAGGGGATGGCTACACCTTC. V gene TRBV2 combines with J gene TRBJ1-2; 10 nucleotides align to TRBD1. Germline V gives CDR1 SNHLY, CDR2 FYNNEI. CDR3 length equals 13 residues. V was pared by 6 bases and J by 6 bases, with 4 bases of the junction left unmatched.

The table lists this clonotype with a few counts. This rearrangement joins TRBV25-1 to TRBJ2-1; D unclear. V lost 6 bases and J lost 0, with 6 bases in between. Germline CDR1 and CDR2: MGHDK and SYGVNS. The CDR3 is 13 residues long. In nucleotides, the CDR3 is TGTGCCAGCAGCATCCGCTCCTACAATGAGCAGTTCTTC. Translated: CASSIRSYNEQFF.

The chain joins TRBV20-1 to TRBJ2-7; 11 bases match TRBD2. After removal of 6 bases from V and 2 bases from J, the junction contained 12 bases not matched to a gene. This CDR3 comprises 16 residues. In germline, CDR1 is DFQATT, CDR2 SNEGSKA (reference sequence). The CDR3 protein is CSAFASGRSGTYEQYF. CDR3 nucleotides: TGCAGTGCCTTCGCTAGCGGGAGGAGTGGAACCTACGAGCAGTACTTC.

The sample holds many counts of this clonotype. The V call is TRBV5-1, the J call TRBJ2-3, with 7 bases that match TRBD2. Per the germline V gene, CDR1 is SGHRS and CDR2 is YFSETQ. V shed 3 bases and J 4 bases; nucleotides not matched to a gene: 8. CDR3 length: 15 residues. The CDR3 is CASSSRRGNADTQYF. The CDR3 coding sequence is TGCGCCAGCAGCTCTCGGCGGGGGAACGCAGATACGCAGTATTTT.

This clonotype was detected only a few times. The J gene is TRBJ2-3, the V gene TRBV2; 8 nucleotides line up with TRBD1. V gave up 7 bases and J gave up 5 bases; unmatched junction bases: 5. The CDR3 is 13 residues long. The germline gives CDR1 SNHLY, CDR2 FYNNEI. CDR3: CASTSDRGDTQYF. The CDR3 DNA sequence: TGTGCCAGCACGTCCGACAGGGGAGATACGCAGTATTTT.

This clonotype showed up many times. The chain is built from TRBV20-1 and TRBJ2-7; D unresolved. Germline CDR1 is DFQATT and CDR2 is SNEGSKA (reference sequence). V was cut by 6 bases and J by 0 bases, with 15 bases left in between. This CDR3 spans 14 amino acids. The CDR3 sequence: CSAERRRSSYEQYF. Here the CDR3 DNA reads TGCAGTGCCGAGCGACGTCGAAGCTCCTACGAGCAGTACTTC.

This clonotype was seen more than once but under ten times. This chain links TRBV12-3 or TRBV12-4 with TRBJ2-4; 7 bases fit TRBD2. There are 15 residues in the CDR3. J was trimmed by 4 bases and V by 3 bases; bases with no gene match: 6. The CDR3 protein is CASSLGGTVKNIQYF. Written as DNA, the CDR3 is TGTGCCAGCAGTTTGGGGGGGACGGTAAAAAACATTCAGTACTTC.

This clonotype was picked up many times. This chain links TRBV6-2 or TRBV6-3 with TRBJ1-4, with 8 bases identical to TRBD1. The CDR3 loop spans 18 amino acids. CDR1 is MNHEY and CDR2 is SVGEGT in the germline V gene. After removal of 5 bases from V and 6 bases from J, the junction contained 17 bases not matched to a gene. The CDR3 nucleotides are TGTGCCAGCAGTATGGACAGGGAAAATGATTCCATGGATGAAAAACTGTTTTTT. The encoded protein is CASSMDRENDSMDEKLFF.

This clonotype was observed at least ten times. This rearrangement joins TRBV20-1 to TRBJ2-3, with D tentatively TRBD2 (5 bases). CDR3 size: 13 residues. Between the trimmed V and J ends, which lost 3 bases and 1 base, there was a span of 8 bases. The germline V gene encodes CDR1 DFQATT and CDR2 SNEGSKA (reference sequence). As DNA, the CDR3 is TGCAGTGCTAGTAAAGCGGGCACAGATACGCAGTATTTT. It specifies CSASKAGTDTQYF.